This note documents a single T cell receptor (beta chain) sequence. Profiling relied on immunoSEQ multiplex PCR, and the TCRdb table lists in-frame clones only, not all of them. The sample includes around 42,000 clones, approximately 80% of them seen just once. This sample stems from a study of blood T cell repertoires in COVID-19. Unmatched junction bases numbered 8, after V lost 5 bases and J lost 7 bases. CDR1 is MNHNY and CDR2 is SVGAGI in the germline V gene (reference sequence). CDR3 length: 14 amino acids. The chain is built from TRBV6-6 and TRBJ2-1; 7 bases agree with TRBD1. What was sequenced was peripheral blood. The TCR sequence derives from a woman aged 55-70 years with acute or convalescent COVID-19. The CDR3 region is CASSGRQGFNEQFF. CDR3 sequence (DNA): TGTGCCAGCAGTGGACGACAGGGATTTAATGAGCAGTTCTTC.